This is a list of T cell receptor beta chains from one sample in a study of T-cell memory formation after mild COVID-19. A single record per CDR3 protein comes from TCRdb applying MiXCR to the 5' RACE reads. The sample shows about 44,000 distinct CDR3 sequences, about 7.3% of them seen only once. The sequenced material came from PBMCs or a T cell subset sorted from them (not recorded which). The origin of the receptors is a man aged 18 to 29 who had mild COVID-19 (a few samples of this study predate the infection). Cell type and time point are not known. Both conserved end residues are part of each CDR3. Size tells how often a clone was seen (once, few, many) or the class of an expanded clone, and some rows leave it out.

TRBV2	TRBJ1-2	many	CASSEQGGAYGYTF
TRBV7-2	TRBJ2-1	-	CASSRWTSGGGQGEQFF
TRBV5-1	TRBJ2-3	few	CASIETGTDTQYF
TRBV20-1	TRBJ2-5	few	CSASGGHQETQYF
TRBV7-3	TRBJ1-3	-	CASSLQDRSSGNTIYF
TRBV7-2	TRBJ2-1	many	CATQDGLAGNEQFF
TRBV11-2	TRBJ2-5	many	CASSPDRVETQYF
TRBV12-3/TRBV12-4	TRBJ2-3	many	CASSLSRDTQYF
TRBV5-1	TRBJ1-2	few	CASSQERTGEYGYTF
TRBV5-1	TRBJ1-2	-	CASSLARDGYTF
TRBV5-1	TRBJ2-7	-	CASSLAGGAYEQYF
TRBV24-1	TRBJ2-1	many	CATSDTRGYYNEQFF
TRBV7-9	TRBJ2-3	medium-sized	CASGPRGFGTDTQYF
TRBV7-6	TRBJ2-2	-	CASSLARQVMKGELFF
TRBV12-3/TRBV12-4	TRBJ1-6	-	CASSSQGPDNSPLHF
TRBV2	TRBJ1-5	-	CASSEVNSNQPQHF
TRBV7-2	TRBJ1-5	many	CASAFVSAPNQPQHF
TRBV29-1	TRBJ2-6	few	CSVVFGSSGANVLTF
TRBV7-6	TRBJ2-2	-	CASSLSRLAGNTGELFF
TRBV12-3/TRBV12-4	TRBJ2-3	-	CASRAGRTDTQYF
TRBV11-2	TRBJ2-3	-	CASSLAAGKPTDTQYF
TRBV20-1	TRBJ2-1	-	CSARFGDNEQFF
TRBV5-1	TRBJ2-5	few	CASSAHILAVDF
TRBV12-3/TRBV12-4	TRBJ1-6	few	CASSLQGSPLHF
TRBV6-2/TRBV6-3	TRBJ2-7	few	CASSYSDGQPVQYF
TRBV7-9	TRBJ2-3	many	CASSAIAGGRRDTQYF
TRBV5-1	TRBJ2-6	many	CASGPRKGPLSGANVLTF
TRBV6-5	TRBJ2-3	-	CASSYKDGTDTQYF
TRBV7-8	TRBJ1-4	-	CASSAQSSTNEKLFF
TRBV7-9	TRBJ2-5	-	CASSLQAGQETQYF
TRBV25-1	TRBJ1-6	-	CASSWTVHNSPLHF
TRBV5-1	TRBJ2-1	many	CASSKRQGAPNEQFF
TRBV5-6	TRBJ1-1	-	CASSFKWAGPNTEAFF
TRBV20-1	TRBJ1-1	-	CSARSWDAGSTEAFF
TRBV18	TRBJ2-1	many	CASSPPGAGQQFF
TRBV29-1	TRBJ2-3	few	CSVEDPGLPPYF
TRBV4-3	TRBJ1-2	many	CASSQDRTGYGYTF
TRBV12-3/TRBV12-4	TRBJ2-5	few	CASSWDISETQYF
TRBV27	TRBJ2-1	-	CASRGLHEQFF